This TCR beta chain was retrieved from a study of blood T cells in healthy people across ages (dated by TCRdb to the mid-2010s). For the study in its entirety: Template switching captured roughly one uniquely barcoded TCR beta cDNA molecule per two T cells in model experiments. Using deep sequencing normalized with unique cDNA molecular identifiers, the study measured how TCR beta repertoire diversity changes with age. The donors were divided into four age groups: young (average around 17 years), middle-aged (approximately 42), aged (about 62) and long-lived (nearly 85). To avoid experimental bias, donors of different ages were spread randomly across the sequencing lanes. Using the same blood draw, the study looked at two additional independent replicas of 1 million unique cDNA reads for two donors, one aged 18 to 29 and the other aged 80 or older.

On the study overall, not on this receptor specifically: As age increased, observed TCR beta diversity per million T cells dropped in a roughly linear way, and a significant reduction was already evident by age about 40. Donor CMV infection status was unknown, potentially confounding age-related changes in expanded clonotypes. Observed TCR beta diversity correlated strongly with the percentage of naive T cells measured by flow cytometry. Estimates of total diversity from one million sequenced T cells were regarded as lower bounds and underestimates. Compared with the aged group, more naive CD4+ T cells, fewer expanded clones and increased TCR diversity were shown by the long-lived group, suggesting age selection. Conclusive comparison of naive and antigen-experienced compartments was prevented by the profiling of bulk unsorted PBMCs.

The donors were some 39 Caucasian individuals from Russia, aged 6 to 90 years, who were systemically healthy. Each donor gave ten milliliters of peripheral blood, drawn into EDTA-treated Vacutainer tubes. PBMCs were isolated by Ficoll-Paque density-gradient centrifugation, with at least 6 million obtained per sample. Trizol reagent was used to extract total RNA from PBMCs, with at least 6 micrograms per sample. The percentages of naive CD45RAhigh/CD27high T cells were determined by flow cytometry on a PBMC aliquot from every donor. As regards this clonotype: There is no known antigen for this receptor. Per-nucleotide qualities are absent, and no much larger clonotype sits a single base away.

Receptor libraries were prepared by 5' RACE. TCRdb names Illumina HiSeq 2500 as the instrument used. A second PCR of about 7 to 12 cycles was run with a J-beta primer mix and a sample-barcoded 5' primer. A unique molecular identifier was introduced onto each TCR beta cDNA molecule by a template-switch 5' adaptor carrying 12 random nucleotides. Each sample yielded at least 2.5 million CDR3-containing paired-end reads. First-strand cDNA synthesis was performed from all RNA using the Mint cDNA synthesis kit, with priming by a TRBC-specific oligonucleotide. Following uracil-DNA glycosylase treatment, all cDNA underwent a first 18-cycle PCR with the universal primers M1SS and BC2_uni_R. Per the authors' processing: For normalization, 1 million high-quality reads, each with a distinct molecular identifier, were randomly selected from each sample. Reads sharing molecular identifiers were discarded rather than binned into consensus sequences. MiTCR, with a Q25 quality threshold and the strictest error-elimination algorithm, was used for CDR3 identification, clonotype clustering and error correction. A nonparametric unseen species model with Euler transformation was used to estimate a lower bound on total TCR beta diversity. The public reads were reprocessed in TCRdb via fastp at Q25 and MiXCR, keeping in-frame beta chains. A single entry per CDR3 protein holds the most common genes and DNA from its merged rows. These V and J calls derive from TCRdb rather than the authors' analysis. The sample table shows some 800,000 distinct CDR3 sequences, and around 43% are seen once. The top ten constitute around 18% of the sample.

The TCR comes from a man aged 55 to 69 in good health. What was sequenced was blood.

The sequenced DNA: TGTGCCAGCAGCAGAAGGGACAGCACCTACGAGCAGTACTTC. Translated, it reads CASSRRDSTYEQYF. The chain is encoded by TRBV7-9 joined to TRBJ2-4, with 7 bases aligning to TRBD1. The DNA matches TRBJ2-7 better at its end, which makes the J call doubtful. The CDR3 holds 14 amino acids from the cysteine to the phenylalanine. The only DNA kept is the CDR3, 42 bases in frame from the first base. From the germline V gene (reference sequence), CDR1 is SEHNR and CDR2 is FQNEAQ.